The present T cell receptor beta chain was sequenced within a study of blood T cell repertoires in COVID-19. Germline V gene sequence: CDR1 LNHDA, CDR2 SQIVND (reference sequence). The CDR3 consists of 14 residues. V lost 3 bases, J lost 0 bases, and 6 bases lay in between. This clone is a singleton in its sample. Some clones are missing from TCRdb's copy, which holds only in-frame ones; the method was immunoSEQ multiplex PCR. The table shows 30,000 to 45,000 clones, with around four fifths occurring only once. The material sequenced was peripheral blood. This receptor was identified in a human donor in a cohort sampled during active COVID-19. The chain couples TRBV19 to TRBJ1-3; no definite D call. The CDR3 DNA is TGTGCCAGTAGTATGGGCGTCTCTGGAAACACCATATATTTT. This encodes CASSMGVSGNTIYF.